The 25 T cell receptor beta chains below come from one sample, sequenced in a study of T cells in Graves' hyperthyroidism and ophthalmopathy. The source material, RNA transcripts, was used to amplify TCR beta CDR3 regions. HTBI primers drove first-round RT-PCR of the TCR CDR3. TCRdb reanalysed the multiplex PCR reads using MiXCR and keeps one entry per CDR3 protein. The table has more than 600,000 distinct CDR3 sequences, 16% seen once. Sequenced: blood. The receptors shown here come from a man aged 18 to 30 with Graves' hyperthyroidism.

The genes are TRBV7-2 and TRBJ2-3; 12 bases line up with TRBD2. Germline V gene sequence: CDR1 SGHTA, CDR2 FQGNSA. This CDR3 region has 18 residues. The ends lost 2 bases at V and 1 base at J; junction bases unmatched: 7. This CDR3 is CASSLPSGREGGTDTQYF. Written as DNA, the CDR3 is TGTGCCAGCAGCTTACCTAGCGGGAGGGAGGGAGGCACAGATACGCAGTATTTT.

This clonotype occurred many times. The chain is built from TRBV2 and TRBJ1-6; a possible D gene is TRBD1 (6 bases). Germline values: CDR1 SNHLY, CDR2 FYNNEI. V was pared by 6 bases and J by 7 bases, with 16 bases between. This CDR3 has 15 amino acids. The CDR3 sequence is CASRAPQGLNSPLHF. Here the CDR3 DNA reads TGTGCCAGCAGGGCCCCCCAGGGGCTGAATTCACCCCTCCACTTT.

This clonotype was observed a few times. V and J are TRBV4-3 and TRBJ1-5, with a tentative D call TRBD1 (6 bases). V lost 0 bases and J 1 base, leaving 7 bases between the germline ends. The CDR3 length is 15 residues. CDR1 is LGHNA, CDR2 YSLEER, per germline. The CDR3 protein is CASSQDQGSNQPQHF. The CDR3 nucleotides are TGCGCCAGCAGCCAAGATCAGGGGAGCAATCAGCCCCAGCATTTT.

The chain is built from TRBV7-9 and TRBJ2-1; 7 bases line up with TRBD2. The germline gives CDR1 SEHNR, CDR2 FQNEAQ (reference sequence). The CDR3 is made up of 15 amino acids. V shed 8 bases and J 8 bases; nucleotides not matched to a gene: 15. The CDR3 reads CASRGDPSLSHEQFF. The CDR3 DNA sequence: TGTGCCAGCCGGGGGGACCCAAGTTTGTCTCATGAGCAGTTCTTC.

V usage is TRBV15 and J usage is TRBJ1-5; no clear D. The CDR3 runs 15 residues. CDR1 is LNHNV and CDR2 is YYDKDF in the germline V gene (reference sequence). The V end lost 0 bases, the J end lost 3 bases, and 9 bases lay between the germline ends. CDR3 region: CATSREGIPNQPQHF. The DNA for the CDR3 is TGTGCCACCAGCAGAGAGGGGATACCCAATCAGCCCCAGCATTTT.

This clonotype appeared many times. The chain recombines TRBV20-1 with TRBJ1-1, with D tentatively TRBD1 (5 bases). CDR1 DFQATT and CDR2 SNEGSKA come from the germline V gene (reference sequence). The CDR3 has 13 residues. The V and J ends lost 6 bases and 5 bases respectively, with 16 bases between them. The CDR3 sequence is CSATSEGRTEAFF. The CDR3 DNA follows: TGCAGTGCCACGTCGGAGGGACGGACTGAAGCTTTCTTT.

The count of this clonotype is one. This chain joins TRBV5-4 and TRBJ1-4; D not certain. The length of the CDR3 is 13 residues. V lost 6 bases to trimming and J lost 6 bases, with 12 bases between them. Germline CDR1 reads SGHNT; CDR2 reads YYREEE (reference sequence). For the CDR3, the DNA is TGTGCCAGCAAGGGATCGCTAGATGAAAAACTGTTTTTT. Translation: CASKGSLDEKLFF.

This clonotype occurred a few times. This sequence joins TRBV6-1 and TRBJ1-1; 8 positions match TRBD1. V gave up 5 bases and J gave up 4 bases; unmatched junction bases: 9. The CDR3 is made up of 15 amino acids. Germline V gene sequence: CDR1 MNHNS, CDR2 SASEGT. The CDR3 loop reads CASSLSGGLGTEAFF. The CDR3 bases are TGTGCCAGCAGTTTGTCAGGGGGCCTGGGCACTGAAGCTTTCTTT.

The CDR3 loop is CASSYSSPGNGYGYTF. In DNA, the CDR3 is TGTGCCAGCAGTTACTCGAGTCCGGGTAACGGCTATGGCTACACCTTC. This sequence joins TRBV6-5 and TRBJ1-2; D is ambiguous. Germline V gene data show CDR1 as MNHEY and CDR2 as SVGAGI. The ends were cut back, 0 bases at V and 4 bases at J, with 15 bases in the middle. There are 16 residues in the CDR3.

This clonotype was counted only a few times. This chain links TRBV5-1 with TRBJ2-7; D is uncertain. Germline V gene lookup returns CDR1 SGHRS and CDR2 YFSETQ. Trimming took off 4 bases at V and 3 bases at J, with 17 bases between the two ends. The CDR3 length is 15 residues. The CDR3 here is CASSAEGRLYYEQYF. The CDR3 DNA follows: TGCGCCAGCAGCGCGGAAGGTCGACTGTACTACGAGCAGTACTTC.

CDR3 sequence reads: CASSPRRIPYEQYF. The CDR3 bases are TGTGCCAGCAGCCCTCGTCGTATCCCCTACGAGCAGTACTTC. The V and J genes are TRBV11-2 and TRBJ2-7; D unclear. This CDR3 comprises 14 residues. V lost 5 bases to trimming and J lost 2 bases, with 13 bases between them. Germline V CDR1 and CDR2: SGHAT, FQNNGV. Full variable domain (remainder filled in from reference TRBV11-2 and TRBJ2-7): EAGVAQSPRYKIIEKRQSVAFWCNPISGHATLYWYQQILGQGPKLLIQFQNNGVVDDSQLPKDRFSAERLKGVDSTLKIQPAKLEDSAVYLCASSPRRIPYEQYFGPGTRLTVT.

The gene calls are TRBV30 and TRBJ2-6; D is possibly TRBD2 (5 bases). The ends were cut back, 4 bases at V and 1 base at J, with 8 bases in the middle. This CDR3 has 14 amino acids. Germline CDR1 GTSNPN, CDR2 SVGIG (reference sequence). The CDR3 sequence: CAWIRGSGANVLTF. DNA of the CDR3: TGTGCCTGGATCAGAGGGTCTGGGGCCAACGTCCTGACTTTC.

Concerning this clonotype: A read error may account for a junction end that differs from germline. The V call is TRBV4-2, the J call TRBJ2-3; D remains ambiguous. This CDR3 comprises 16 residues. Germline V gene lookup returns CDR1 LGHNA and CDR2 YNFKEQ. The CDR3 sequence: CASSQDFRASTDTQYF. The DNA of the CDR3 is TGCGCCAGCAGCCAAGATTTTCGGGCTAGCACAGATACGCAGTATTTT.

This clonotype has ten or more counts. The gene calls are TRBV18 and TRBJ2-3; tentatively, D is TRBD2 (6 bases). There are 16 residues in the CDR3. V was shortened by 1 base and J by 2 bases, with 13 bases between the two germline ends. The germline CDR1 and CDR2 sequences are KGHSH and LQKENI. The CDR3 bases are TGTGCCAGCTCACCACAGACGGGAGTGAACACAGATACGCAGTATTTT. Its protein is CASSPQTGVNTDTQYF. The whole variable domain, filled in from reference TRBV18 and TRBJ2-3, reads NAGVMQNPRHLVRRRGQEARLRCSPMKGHSHVYWYRQLPEEGLKFMVYLQKENIIDESGMPKERFSAEFPKEGPSILRIQQVVRGDSAAYFCASSPQTGVNTDTQYFGPGTRLTVL.

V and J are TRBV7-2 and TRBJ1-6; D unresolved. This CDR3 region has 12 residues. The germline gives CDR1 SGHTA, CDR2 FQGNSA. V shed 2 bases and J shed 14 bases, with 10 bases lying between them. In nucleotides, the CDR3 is TGTGCCAGCAGCTTACCGGGGAACGCCCTCCACTTT. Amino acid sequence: CASSLPGNALHF.

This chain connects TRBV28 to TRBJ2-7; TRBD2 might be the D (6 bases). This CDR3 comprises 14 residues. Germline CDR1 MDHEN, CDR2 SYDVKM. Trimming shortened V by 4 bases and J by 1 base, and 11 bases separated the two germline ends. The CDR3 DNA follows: TGTGCCAGCAGTTCCGGGGGAGAATCCTACGAGCAGTACTTC. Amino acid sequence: CASSSGGESYEQYF. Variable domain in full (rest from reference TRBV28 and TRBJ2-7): DVKVTQSSRYLVKRTGEKVFLECVQDMDHENMFWYRQDPGLGLRLIYFSYDVKMKEKGDIPEGYSVSREKKERFSLILESASTNQTSMYLCASSSGGESYEQYFGPGTRLTVT.

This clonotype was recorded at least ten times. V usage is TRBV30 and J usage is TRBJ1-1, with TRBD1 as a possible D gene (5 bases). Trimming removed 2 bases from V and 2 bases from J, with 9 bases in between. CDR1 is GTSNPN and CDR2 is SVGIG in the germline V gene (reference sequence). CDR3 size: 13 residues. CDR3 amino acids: CAWSQGVNTEAFF. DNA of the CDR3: TGTGCCTGGAGTCAGGGTGTAAACACTGAAGCTTTCTTT. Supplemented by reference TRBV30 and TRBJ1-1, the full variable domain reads SQTIHQWPATLVQPVGSPLSLECTVEGTSNPNLYWYRQAAGRGLQLLFYSVGIGQISSEVPQNLSASRPQDRQFILSSKKLLLSDSGFYLCAWSQGVNTEAFFGQGTRLTVV.

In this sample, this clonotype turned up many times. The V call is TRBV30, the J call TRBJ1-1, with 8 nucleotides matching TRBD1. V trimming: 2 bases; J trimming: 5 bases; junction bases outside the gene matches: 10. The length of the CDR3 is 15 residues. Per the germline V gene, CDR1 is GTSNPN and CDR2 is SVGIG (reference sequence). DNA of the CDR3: TGTGCCTGGAGTTCACTGGGACAGGTCGGGACTGAAGCTTTCTTT. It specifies CAWSSLGQVGTEAFF.

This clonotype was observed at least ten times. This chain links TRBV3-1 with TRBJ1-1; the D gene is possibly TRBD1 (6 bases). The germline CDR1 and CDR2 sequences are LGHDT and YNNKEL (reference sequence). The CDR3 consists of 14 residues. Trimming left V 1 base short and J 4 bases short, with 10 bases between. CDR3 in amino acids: CASSQGSRGTEAFF. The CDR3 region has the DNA TGTGCCAGCAGCCAAGGGTCCAGGGGCACTGAAGCTTTCTTT.

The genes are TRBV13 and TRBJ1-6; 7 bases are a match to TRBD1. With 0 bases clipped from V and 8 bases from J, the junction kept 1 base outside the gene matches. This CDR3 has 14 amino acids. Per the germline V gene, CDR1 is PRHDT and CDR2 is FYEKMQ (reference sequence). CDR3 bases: TGTGCCAGCAGCTTAGGAGGGGGCGATTCACCCCTCCACTTT. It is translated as CASSLGGGDSPLHF.

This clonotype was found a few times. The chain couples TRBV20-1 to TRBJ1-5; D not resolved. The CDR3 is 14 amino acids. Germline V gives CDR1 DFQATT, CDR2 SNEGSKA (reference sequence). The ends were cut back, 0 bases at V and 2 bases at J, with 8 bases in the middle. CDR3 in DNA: TGCAGTGCTAGAGATTTCGTTGGCAATCAGCCCCAGCATTTT. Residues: CSARDFVGNQPQHF.

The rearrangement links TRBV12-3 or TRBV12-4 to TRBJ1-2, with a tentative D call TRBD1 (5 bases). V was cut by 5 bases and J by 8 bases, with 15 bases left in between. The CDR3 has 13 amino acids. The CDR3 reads CASSARQIGGYTF. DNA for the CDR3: TGTGCCAGCAGTGCTCGACAGATCGGAGGCTACACCTTC.

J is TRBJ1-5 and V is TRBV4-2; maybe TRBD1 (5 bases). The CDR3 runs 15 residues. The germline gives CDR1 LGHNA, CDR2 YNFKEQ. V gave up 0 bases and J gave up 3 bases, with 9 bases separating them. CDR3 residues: CASSQDRQLNQPQHF. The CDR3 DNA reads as TGTGCCAGCAGCCAAGATCGACAGCTCAATCAGCCCCAGCATTTT.

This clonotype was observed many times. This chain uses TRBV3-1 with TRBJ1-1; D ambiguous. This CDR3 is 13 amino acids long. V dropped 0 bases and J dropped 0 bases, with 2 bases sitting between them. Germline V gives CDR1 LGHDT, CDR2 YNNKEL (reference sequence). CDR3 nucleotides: TGTGCCAGCAGCCAAGATTTGAACACTGAAGCTTTCTTT. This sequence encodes CASSQDLNTEAFF.

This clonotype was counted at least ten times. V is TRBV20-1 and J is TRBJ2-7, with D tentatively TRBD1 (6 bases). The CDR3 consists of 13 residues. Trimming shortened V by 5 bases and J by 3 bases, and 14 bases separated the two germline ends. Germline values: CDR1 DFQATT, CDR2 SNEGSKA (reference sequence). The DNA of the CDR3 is TGCAGTGCTGTGGACAGTACCCTCTACGAGCAGTACTTC. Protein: CSAVDSTLYEQYF.